One sample yielded the 2 T cell receptor beta chains listed below, sequenced in a study of PD-L1 blockade in urothelial cancer. The method was immunoSEQ multiplex PCR; TCRdb's version includes in-frame clones alone and lacks a portion of them. The sample lists fewer than 75,000 clones; 80% to 90% were seen once. The source was PBMCs, collected around atezolizumab (anti-PD-L1) treatment. Receptors originate from a man between 65 and 85 years old with urothelial cancer.

The chain has TRBV7-7 and TRBJ2-2, with D perhaps TRBD1 (6 bases). The CDR3 sequence is 14 residues long. The germline V gene has CDR1 SSHAT and CDR2 FNYEAQ (reference sequence). V gave up 1 base and J gave up 5 bases, with 8 bases separating them. CDR3 DNA: TGTGCCAGCAGCTTAGGTCAGGGGACCGGGGAGCTGTTTTTT. The encoded protein is CASSLGQGTGELFF.

This clone has just a few counts. The J gene is TRBJ1-5, the V gene TRBV6-1; 7 nucleotides agree with TRBD1. The V gene's germline CDR1 is MNHNS and CDR2 SASEGT. V lost 1 base and J lost 11; bases outside the gene matches: 11. The CDR3 totals 15 residues. Here the CDR3 reads CASSEGGGAFMSQHF. CDR3 in DNA: TGTGCCAGCAGTGAAGGAGGGGGCGCCTTCATGTCCCAGCATTTT.